This TCR beta chain was obtained from a study of T cell responses to AZD1222 COVID-19 vaccine. Germline V gives CDR1 LGHDT, CDR2 YNNKEL (reference sequence). After removal of 4 bases from V and 5 bases from J, the junction contained 6 bases not matched to a gene. The CDR3 sequence is 14 residues long. General study points: Repertoire sampling happened only post peak T cell response.

To note about this clone: Its matching antigen is unknown.

Clones were read by immunoSEQ multiplex PCR, and TCRdb kept only the in-frame ones, dropping some. The sample has around 140,000 clones; approximately 95% are singletons. The chain has TRBV3-1 (or the pseudogene TRBV3-2) and TRBJ1-2; 8 nucleotides line up with TRBD1. This TCR was sampled from an adult in good health. The sequenced sample was peripheral blood, obtained on day 0 of MenACWY control vaccination. The chain's CDR3 is CASSRTGRIYGYTF. The CDR3 DNA reads as TGTGCCAGCAGCCGGACAGGGAGAATATATGGCTACACCTTC.